A selection of T cell receptor beta chains follows, all from one sample in a study of blood T cell repertoires in COVID-19. Sequenced by immunoSEQ multiplex PCR; TCRdb stores in-frame clones only, minus some. The table has 200,000 to 300,000 clones, approximately 83% seen once. The sequenced material came from peripheral blood. Receptors were obtained from a man older than 75 with acute or convalescent COVID-19. Both conserved end residues are part of each CDR3. A D gene is named only where the DNA matches it firmly. Clone sizes are given selectively: once, few, many, or a class where the clone is expanded.

D: TRBD1; size: NA; length: 14; V: TRBV2; J: TRBJ1-2; DNA: TGTGCCAGCGCAAGGACAGGGTTAAGATTGGGCTACACCTTC; CDR3: CASARTGLRLGYTF
D: TRBD1; size: NA; length: 14; V: TRBV6-4; J: TRBJ1-5; DNA: TGTGCCAGCAATCCGGACAGGGCGAATCAGCCCCAGCATTTT; CDR3: CASNPDRANQPQHF
D: NA; size: NA; length: 16; V: TRBV19; J: TRBJ1-5; DNA: TGTGCCAGTAGTATTAGTGGACTGATTAGCAATCAGCCCCAGCATTTT; CDR3: CASSISGLISNQPQHF
D: TRBD2; size: NA; length: 15; V: TRBV30; J: TRBJ2-3; DNA: TGTGCCTGGAGTGTGACTAGCGGTATCACAGATACGCAGTATTTT; CDR3: CAWSVTSGITDTQYF
D: NA; size: NA; length: 15; V: TRBV11-2; J: TRBJ1-6; DNA: TGTGCCAGCAGAGAGCCCGGGTCCTATAATTCACCCCTCCACTTT; CDR3: CASREPGSYNSPLHF
D: NA; size: NA; length: 14; V: TRBV19; J: TRBJ1-5; DNA: TGTGCCAGTAGTAGGAGTACGGGTGGGCAGCCCCAGCATTTT; CDR3: CASSRSTGGQPQHF
D: NA; size: once; length: 13; V: TRBV5-1; J: TRBJ2-7; DNA: TGCGCCAGCAGCTTGGCCACGGTTTACGAGCAGTACTTC; CDR3: CASSLATVYEQYF
D: TRBD1; size: NA; length: 14; V: TRBV19; J: TRBJ1-2; DNA: TGTGCCAGTAGTATTGGGACAGGGGTACGTGGCTACACCTTC; CDR3: CASSIGTGVRGYTF
D: TRBD1; size: NA; length: 16; V: TRBV6-2/TRBV6-3; J: TRBJ1-5; DNA: TGTGCCAGCAGCCGCGGACAGGGACGATTGGATCAGCCCCAGCATTTT; CDR3: CASSRGQGRLDQPQHF
D: NA; size: NA; length: 18; V: TRBV2; J: TRBJ1-6; DNA: TGTGCCAGCAGTGACGCGGCGGTGTGGAGCTCCTATAATTCACCCCTCCACTTT; CDR3: CASSDAAVWSSYNSPLHF
D: NA; size: NA; length: 15; V: TRBV24-1; J: TRBJ2-7; DNA: TGTGCCACCAGTGACCCTATGACGGGGACCTACGAGCAGTACTTC; CDR3: CATSDPMTGTYEQYF
D: NA; size: NA; length: 15; V: TRBV7-3; J: TRBJ1-2; DNA: TGTGCCAGCAGCCCGCAGGGGAATTCGTACTATGGCTACACCTTC; CDR3: CASSPQGNSYYGYTF
D: TRBD2; size: NA; length: 15; V: TRBV3-1/TRBV3-2; J: TRBJ2-7; DNA: TGTGCCAGCAGCCAAGTTTCAGCGGGAGAGTACGAGCAGTACTTC; CDR3: CASSQVSAGEYEQYF
D: TRBD1; size: NA; length: 15; V: TRBV5-6; J: TRBJ2-1; DNA: TGTGCCAGCACCGAGAAGAAGGGACAGGGTTCCGAGCAGTTCTTC; CDR3: CASTEKKGQGSEQFF
D: NA; size: NA; length: 13; V: TRBV7-3; J: TRBJ2-2; DNA: TGTGCCAGCAGCGGGACTTCCACCGGGGAGCTGTTTTTT; CDR3: CASSGTSTGELFF
D: TRBD1; size: NA; length: 15; V: TRBV2; J: TRBJ2-2; DNA: TGTGCCAGCAGAAGAATCGGGACAGGGGCCGGGGAGCTGTTTTTT; CDR3: CASRRIGTGAGELFF
D: TRBD2; size: NA; length: 16; V: TRBV9; J: TRBJ2-1; DNA: TGTGCCAGCAGCGTCACTAGCGGGAGCTCCTACAATGAGCAGTTCTTC; CDR3: CASSVTSGSSYNEQFF
D: NA; size: once; length: 18; V: TRBV2; J: TRBJ1-2; DNA: TGTGCCACCTCGCACAGGGTTTCCCGAGTAGAGCCAAGTTATGGCTACACCTTC; CDR3: CATSHRVSRVEPSYGYTF
D: NA; size: NA; length: 13; V: TRBV10-1; J: TRBJ1-1; DNA: TGCGCCAGCAGGCCTGGACAGAACACTGAAGCTTTCTTT; CDR3: CASRPGQNTEAFF
D: TRBD2; size: NA; length: 18; V: TRBV7-2; J: TRBJ2-2; DNA: TGTGCCAGCAGCCCCCGGTCGGGAGCGGGAGTAAACACCGGGGAGCTGTTTTTT; CDR3: CASSPRSGAGVNTGELFF
D: TRBD1; size: NA; length: 15; V: TRBV2; J: TRBJ1-5; DNA: TGTGCCAGCAGGCGACAGGGAGTCGCAAATCAGCCCCAGCATTTT; CDR3: CASRRQGVANQPQHF
D: NA; size: NA; length: 14; V: TRBV27; J: TRBJ2-3; DNA: TGTGCCAGCAGTTTAAGAGGGTCCCCAGATACGCAGTATTTT; CDR3: CASSLRGSPDTQYF
D: NA; size: once; length: 14; V: TRBV12-5; J: TRBJ2-3; DNA: TGTGCTAGTGAGTATCGCGGGGGCACAGATACGCAGTATTTT; CDR3: CASEYRGGTDTQYF
D: TRBD1; size: once; length: 14; V: TRBV24-1; J: TRBJ2-3; DNA: TGTGCCACTCGGGAGACAGGGGTGCCAGATACGCAGTATTTT; CDR3: CATRETGVPDTQYF
D: TRBD2; size: NA; length: 16; V: TRBV9; J: TRBJ2-3; DNA: TGTGCCAGCAGCGTTGGGACTAGCCGCCCTCAGGATACGCAGTATTTT; CDR3: CASSVGTSRPQDTQYF
D: TRBD2; size: NA; length: 16; V: TRBV6-1; J: TRBJ2-7; DNA: TGTGCCAGCAGTGAATCCCGACTAGCGGGAGTCTACGAGCAGTACTTC; CDR3: CASSESRLAGVYEQYF
D: TRBD1; size: few; length: 14; V: TRBV6-5; J: TRBJ1-6; DNA: TGTGCCAGCAGGCCGGGACAGGGCTCTTCACCCCTCCACTTT; CDR3: CASRPGQGSSPLHF
D: NA; size: few; length: 15; V: TRBV27; J: TRBJ2-7; DNA: TGTGCCAGCAGTTGGCAGGGGTCCTTTTCCTACGAGCAGTACTTC; CDR3: CASSWQGSFSYEQYF
D: TRBD2; size: NA; length: 16; V: TRBV23-1; J: TRBJ2-4; DNA: TGCGCCAGCAGATTGGGGACTAGCGCCGCCAAAAACATTCAGTACTTC; CDR3: CASRLGTSAAKNIQYF
D: TRBD2; size: NA; length: 14; V: TRBV14; J: TRBJ2-1; DNA: TGTGCCAGCAGCCGCCATAGCGGGAGCTATGAGCAGTTCTTC; CDR3: CASSRHSGSYEQFF
D: NA; size: few; length: 15; V: TRBV18; J: TRBJ1-2; DNA: TGTGCCAGCTCACCAGGGGTGAACAGGGAATATGGCTACACCTTC; CDR3: CASSPGVNREYGYTF
D: NA; size: NA; length: 15; V: TRBV27; J: TRBJ2-7; DNA: TGTGCCAGCAGTTTAACGCCCTCCGGGGACTACGAGCAGTACTTC; CDR3: CASSLTPSGDYEQYF
D: NA; size: NA; length: 15; V: TRBV6-5; J: TRBJ2-7; DNA: TGTGCCAGCAGTTACTCTTACGAGGGTACCTACGAGCAGTACTTC; CDR3: CASSYSYEGTYEQYF
D: NA; size: NA; length: 13; V: TRBV5-6; J: TRBJ1-1; DNA: TGTGCCAGCACCGCTTGGATTAGGGGTGAAGCTTTCTTT; CDR3: CASTAWIRGEAFF
D: NA; size: NA; length: 16; V: TRBV7-9; J: TRBJ1-1; DNA: TGTGCCAGCAGCCCCGTAGGTCTCGGGTACCGGACTGAAGCTTTCTTT; CDR3: CASSPVGLGYRTEAFF
D: NA; size: many; length: 15; V: TRBV25-1; J: TRBJ1-4; DNA: TGTGCCAGCAGTGAATATCGGGGAGGGGATGAAAAACTGTTTTTT; CDR3: CASSEYRGGDEKLFF
D: NA; size: NA; length: 16; V: TRBV4-1; J: TRBJ1-1; DNA: TGCGCCAGCAGCCAAGATCCTCAGGGTATATTCACTGAAGCTTTCTTT; CDR3: CASSQDPQGIFTEAFF